This passage covers 10 T cell receptor beta chains from one sample sequenced in a study of blood T cell repertoires in COVID-19. Profiling relied on immunoSEQ multiplex PCR, and the TCRdb table lists in-frame clones only, not all of them. The sample lists about 63,000 clones, about 89% seen once, with approximately 5.6% in the top ten. Sequencing was performed on peripheral blood. Receptors originate from a man aged 45-65 years with active COVID-19.

The V and J genes are TRBV27 and TRBJ2-7; D is possibly TRBD2 (6 bases). Germline assignment: CDR1 MNHEY and CDR2 SMNVEV (reference sequence). The CDR3 spans 13 residues. Between the trimmed V and J ends, which lost 5 bases and 2 bases, there was a span of 10 bases. The CDR3 nucleotides read TGTGCCAGCAGTCTCCGGGAGACCTACGAGCAGTACTTC. This codes for CASSLRETYEQYF.

This clone showed up many times. The chain carries TRBV4-3 and TRBJ2-3; TRBD1 agrees at 7 bases. The CDR3 runs to 15 residues. Germline loops: CDR1 LGHNA, CDR2 YSLEER. The junction had 5 bases not matched to a gene; V was cut back by 3 bases and J by 2 bases. CDR3 DNA: TGCGCCAGCAGCCAGCAGGGGGAACACACAGATACGCAGTATTTT. Amino acid sequence: CASSQQGEHTDTQYF.

The CDR3 DNA reads TGTGCCTGGAGTGTCAACACCGGCAATCAGCCCCAGCATTTT. Translation: CAWSVNTGNQPQHF. The chain carries TRBV30 and TRBJ1-5; D is uncertain. V was cut by 0 bases and J by 2 bases, with 8 bases left in between. This CDR3 is built from 14 residues. Germline CDR1 is GTSNPN and CDR2 is SVGIG (reference sequence).

This clone has more than one count but fewer than ten. The CDR3 nucleotides are TGTGCCAGTAGTGACTCAGGGGCGCTAGTTGAGACCCAGTACTTC. Translated, it gives CASSDSGALVETQYF. The chain has TRBV19 and TRBJ2-5; D might be TRBD1 (6 bases). V was trimmed by 5 bases and J by 5 bases, leaving 18 bases between them. There are 15 residues in the CDR3. Germline loops: CDR1 LNHDA, CDR2 SQIVND (reference sequence).

The gene calls are TRBV2 and TRBJ1-2; possibly TRBD1 for D (5 bases). Germline V CDR1 and CDR2: SNHLY, FYNNEI. The CDR3 totals 14 residues. Trimming stripped 5 bases from V and 0 bases from J, with 10 bases between. This chain's CDR3 is CASSRDRANYGYTF. The CDR3 nucleotides read TGTGCCAGCAGTAGAGACAGAGCTAACTATGGCTACACCTTC.

This clone appeared once. The V and J genes are TRBV28 and TRBJ2-1; 7 nucleotides line up with TRBD2. Germline trimming cut 3 bases from V and 6 bases from J; bases unmatched to any gene: 8. CDR3 size: 15 residues. Germline V gene lookup returns CDR1 MDHEN and CDR2 SYDVKM. The CDR3 is CASSFSGGSLNEQFF. Here the CDR3 DNA reads TGTGCCAGCAGTTTCTCGGGGGGATCCCTCAATGAGCAGTTCTTC.

The genes are TRBV15 and TRBJ1-2; TRBD1 might be the D (6 bases). V was clipped by 3 bases and J by 8 bases, with 13 bases between them. CDR1 and CDR2 from the germline V gene are LNHNV and YYDKDF (reference sequence). The CDR3 has 13 amino acids. This CDR3 is CATSSATGPGYTF. The CDR3 DNA reads TGTGCCACCAGCAGTGCTACAGGGCCCGGCTACACCTTC.

This clone was picked up one time. J is TRBJ1-2 and V is TRBV5-6; a weak D match, TRBD1 (5 bases). Per the germline V gene, CDR1 is SGHDT and CDR2 is YYEEEE. The CDR3 extends over 13 amino acids. V dropped 0 bases and J dropped 2 bases, with 5 bases sitting between them. The CDR3 sequence: CASSLDRNYGYTF. The CDR3 bases are TGTGCCAGCAGCTTGGACAGGAACTATGGCTACACCTTC.

The DNA of the CDR3 is TGTGCCAGCAGCCCGGGCCCACGCGCTGAAGCTTTCTTT. It specifies CASSPGPRAEAFF. The chain has TRBV6-2 or TRBV6-3 and TRBJ1-1; no definite D call. The CDR3 loop spans 13 amino acids. Trimming left V 6 bases short and J 6 bases short, with 14 bases between. From germline, CDR1 is MNHEY and CDR2 SVGEGT.

This chain joins TRBV19 and TRBJ1-1, with a weak D call TRBD1 (5 bases). The V and J ends lost 3 bases and 5 bases respectively, with 19 bases between them. Germline loops: CDR1 LNHDA, CDR2 SQIVND (reference sequence). This CDR3 has 16 residues. The CDR3 sequence: CASSIVLRGSKTEAFF. The CDR3 DNA follows: TGTGCCAGTAGTATTGTTTTGCGGGGGTCGAAAACTGAAGCTTTCTTT.